This T cell receptor (beta chain) comes out of a study of blood T cell repertoires in COVID-19. Study details: COVID-19 samples from acute and convalescent phases originated in the United States, Italy and Spain. The analysed material was cDNA or gDNA that came from T cells, B-cell-depleted T cells, or PBMCs.

The CDR3 loop spans 16 amino acids. The germline gives CDR1 SGDLS, CDR2 YYNGEE. V was clipped by 3 bases and J by 0 bases; unmatched bases: 5. The authors' processing: Counts of nucleated cells, estimated from reference gene primer amplification, were obtained. Assay: immunoSEQ multiplex PCR; the TCRdb copy retains only in-frame clones and omits some. From that table come the V and J calls and clone size; the DNA was used to work out D and trimming. The sample shows hundreds of thousands of clones, 83% of them seen only once. Source material: peripheral blood. This TCR was recovered from a woman in her 50s with acute or convalescent COVID-19. The gene calls are TRBV9 and TRBJ2-1, with 8 nucleotides matching TRBD2. The CDR3 reads CASSALAGSSYNEQFF. In nucleotides, the CDR3 is TGTGCCAGCAGCGCTTTAGCGGGGAGCTCCTACAATGAGCAGTTCTTC.